The entry below describes one TCR beta chain. Its antigen is currently unknown. Constant-segment primers were used for 5'RACE, and the resulting TCR alpha and TCR beta cDNA libraries carried sample barcodes and UMIs. TCRdb analysed the 5' RACE reads with MiXCR anew, one entry per CDR3 protein. The sample consists of 35,000 to 45,000 distinct CDR3 sequences, roughly 7.2% of them appearing once. The data originate from a study of T-cell memory formation after mild COVID-19. On the study more broadly: Clusters of TCRs were largely donor specific. Findings and caveats of the study: Clones shrinking between day 15 and 85 showed a balanced CD4/CD8 split, and those that grew later tilted toward CD4+. SARS-CoV-2 specificity was not confirmed for second-wave clones peaking on day 37.

V was trimmed by 0 bases and J by 4 bases, leaving 12 bases between them. CDR1 and CDR2 from the germline V gene are SGHVS and FQNEAQ. This CDR3 is 15 amino acids long. The rearrangement links TRBV7-8 to TRBJ1-2; D not resolved. The receptor was derived from a young man who had mild COVID-19 (a few samples of this study predate the infection). Cell type and time point are not known. Sequenced input: PBMCs or a T cell subset sorted from them (not recorded which). As DNA, the CDR3 is TGTGCCAGCAGCTTAGCCCCCGAAGCGGCCTATGGCTACACCTTC. Protein: CASSLAPEAAYGYTF.